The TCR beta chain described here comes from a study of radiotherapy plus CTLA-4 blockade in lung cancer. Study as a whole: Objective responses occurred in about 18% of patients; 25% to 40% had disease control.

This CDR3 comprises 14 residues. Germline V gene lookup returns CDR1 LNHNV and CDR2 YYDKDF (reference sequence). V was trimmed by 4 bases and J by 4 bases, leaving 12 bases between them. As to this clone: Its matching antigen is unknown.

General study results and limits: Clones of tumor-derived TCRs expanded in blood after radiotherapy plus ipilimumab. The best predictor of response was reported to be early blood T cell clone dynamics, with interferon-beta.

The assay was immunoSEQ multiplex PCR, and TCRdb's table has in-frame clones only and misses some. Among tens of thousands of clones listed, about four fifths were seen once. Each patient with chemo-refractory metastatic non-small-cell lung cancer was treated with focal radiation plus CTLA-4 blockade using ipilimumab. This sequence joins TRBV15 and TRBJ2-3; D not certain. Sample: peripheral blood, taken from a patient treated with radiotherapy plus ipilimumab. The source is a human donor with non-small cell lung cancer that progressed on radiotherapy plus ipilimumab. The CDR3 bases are TGTGCCACCAGCATCGGTATAGTTGCAGATACGCAGTATTTT. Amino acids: CATSIGIVADTQYF.